The T cell receptor beta chain under discussion was sequenced for a study of Ad26.COV2.S vaccination and SARS-CoV-2 variants. Turning to the study itself: Ad26.COV2.S, an intramuscular injection, was given once or twice 56 days apart.

Study-wide results and limits: Individuals receiving vaccine had higher spike-specific TCR breadth than placebo recipients did.

Details on this clone: Its antigen is undetermined.

Only in-frame clones appear in the TCRdb table, and some are missing; sequencing was by immunoSEQ multiplex PCR. The sample consists of about 440,000 clones, 90% of them appearing once. Trimming took off 1 base at V and 7 bases at J, with 17 bases between the two ends. The CDR3 length is 15 residues. The germline CDR1 and CDR2 sequences are MDHEN and SYDVKM. Stated treatment: around 19 received Ad26.COV2.S at low or high dose, single or two shots; 5 received placebo; per-sample allocation not given. Sampling occurred on day 63 after the first vaccine or placebo injection. Recruitment in Boston yielded a donor of adult age, 18-55 years. An Ad26 vector that expressed Wuhan-strain SARS-CoV-2 spike constituted the vaccine.

The clonotype comes from a person between 18 and 59 years old who received the Ad26.COV2.S COVID-19 vaccine or a placebo. The rearrangement uses TRBV28 and TRBJ2-7; a weak D match, TRBD2 (5 bases). The sample in question was peripheral blood, obtained in a trial of Ad26.COV2.S vaccine versus placebo. This chain's CDR3 is CASSLLRGSIAEQYF. For the CDR3, the DNA is TGTGCCAGCAGTTTATTACGGGGTTCAATTGCAGAGCAGTACTTC.